Listed below are T cell receptor beta chains from one sample, sequenced in a study of tumor-infiltrating lymphocytes in oesophageal squamous cell carcinoma. A single record per CDR3 protein comes from TCRdb applying MiXCR to the PCR reads. This table holds some 15,000 distinct CDR3 sequences, roughly half found once. The sample was blood. These receptors came from a male donor with esophageal squamous cell carcinoma. Both conserved end residues are part of each CDR3. The D gene is left open where the match is weak.

>TRBV5-6|TRBD2
CASSTLAGFTDTQYF
>TRBV7-8|TRBD1
CASSLGRDRKQYF
>TRBV7-2|TRBD1
CASSSITGDIQYF
>TRBV5-3|-
CASSLERAQQYF
>TRBV6-1|TRBD1
CASRTGGEETQYF
>TRBV28|TRBD1
CASRQGAYEQFF
>TRBV7-2|-
CASSLAIAGELFF
>TRBV11-1|-
CASSRPGRELFF
>TRBV3-1|-
CASSQDLRLYNEQFF
>TRBV28|-
CASSTDQRTDTQYF
>TRBV5-4|-
CASSLEQGGYNEQYF
>TRBV11-2|TRBD1
CASSSGTGNYEQYF
>TRBV6-6|TRBD1
CASSYRQGEAFF
>TRBV7-3|-
CARTRRGVTEAFF
>TRBV6-5|-
CASSEEGPQIRGETQYF
>TRBV11-2|-
CASSLDREPRPQHF
>TRBV7-3|-
CASSPGGGGTQYF
>TRBV19|-
CASSGTLGTEAFF
>TRBV7-9|TRBD1
CASSLATQTGHGYTF
>TRBV7-3|TRBD2
CASSHSSGGALANTGELFF
>TRBV11-3|-
CASSRVRGNTEAFF
>TRBV7-3|TRBD2
CASSLRGLAGFNEQYF
>TRBV10-3|TRBD2
CAISGREGQGETQYF
>TRBV7-3|-
CASSLRGIVTDTQYF
>TRBV4-3|-
CASSRYLFQETQYF
>TRBV12-3/TRBV12-4|TRBD1
CASTRPGTGVADTQYF
>TRBV7-9|TRBD1
CASSLAGTDETQYF
>TRBV7-6|TRBD2
CASSSAGNYNEQFF
>TRBV11-2|-
CASSGGPEPQETQYF
>TRBV28|-
CASSLSAGTMNTEAFF
>TRBV7-2|TRBD1
CASSPTGVETQYF
>TRBV24-1|TRBD2
CATSDLTGGSYNEQFF
>TRBV11-3|TRBD2
CASSPGLADSDTQYF
>TRBV6-1|TRBD1
CASNRDRVLTDTQYF
>TRBV11-3|-
CASSPRSWPSSPNEQFF
>TRBV7-9|-
CASSLSDSNNEQFF
>TRBV14|-
CASSQVRQESTEAFF
>TRBV14|-
CASSQIYGKGETQYF
>TRBV7-9|-
CASSLAQNSLQETQYF
>TRBV10-3|-
CAISDLTEEQFF
>TRBV7-9|-
CASSLVGSYGYTF
>TRBV24-1|-
CATRKGARDEQFF
>TRBV4-2|-
CASSQETGSNEQFF
>TRBV10-2|-
CASSEIGGVETQYF
>TRBV7-6|-
CASSLVLTHLDNEQFF
>TRBV7-3|TRBD1
CASSRGQGGTEAFF
>TRBV7-6|-
CASSLGRVRRTDTQYF
>TRBV12-3/TRBV12-4|-
CASSRGHSSYEQYF
>TRBV7-6|-
CASSPEEARDIYNEQYF
>TRBV24-1|TRBD2
CATSDPGTSGRAGEQFF
>TRBV6-1|TRBD2
CASSETSGSSYEQYF
>TRBV28|-
CASSSSGLYSYEQYF
>TRBV12-3/TRBV12-4|-
CASRRRGRGSDTQYF